The 5 T cell receptor beta chains reported below all come from one sample, sequenced in a study of graft-versus-host responses after intestinal transplantation. The repertoire was sequenced with immunoSEQ multiplex PCR; TCRdb's copy has only in-frame clones and lacks some. The table lists under 130,000 clones, approximately 93% of them singletons. Antigens for these TCRs are unknown. This specimen was unstimulated CD8+ T cells sorted from spleen or lymph node cells, taken before intestinal transplant. The receptor set was obtained from a human donor who received an intestinal transplant.

The chain recombines TRBV11-2 with TRBJ2-1; D perhaps matches TRBD2 (6 bases). The germline CDR1 and CDR2 sequences are SGHAT and FQNNGV. The V end was cut by 7 bases, the J end by 4 bases, with 14 bases between. The CDR3 has 14 amino acids. CDR3 protein: CASTPPGLYNEQFF. The CDR3 DNA is TGTGCCAGCACCCCACCGGGACTTTACAATGAGCAGTTCTTC.

The rearrangement joins TRBV29-1 to TRBJ2-1; D not certain. V lost 4 bases and J 8 bases, leaving 6 bases between the germline ends. CDR1 SQVTM and CDR2 ANQGSEA come from the germline V gene. The CDR3 is 10 residues long. The CDR3 DNA is TGCAGCGTTGGGGATCATGAGCAGTTCTTC. Translated: CSVGDHEQFF.

This clone is a singleton in its sample. The chain recombines TRBV9 with TRBJ2-7; D may match TRBD1 or TRBD2 (5 bases each). Germline V CDR1 and CDR2: SGDLS, YYNGEE. This CDR3 has 16 amino acids. The V end lost 0 bases, the J end lost 0 bases, and 13 bases lay between the germline ends. The CDR3 DNA reads as TGTGCCAGCAGCGTAGGCGGGTACCAGGGCTCCTACGAGCAGTACTTC. As protein: CASSVGGYQGSYEQYF.

This chain links TRBV4-1 with TRBJ1-2, with D possibly TRBD1 on 5 matching bases. V lost 1 base, J lost 5 bases, and 17 bases lay in between. This CDR3 has 16 amino acids. CDR1 and CDR2 (germline): MGHRA, YSYEKL. In nucleotides, the CDR3 is TGCGCCAGCAGCCAAGGACAGACGAAATTAGAGTATGGCTACACCTTC. Translating gives CASSQGQTKLEYGYTF.

The chain carries TRBV5-1 and TRBJ2-1, with TRBD1 as a possible D gene (5 bases). Germline V gives CDR1 SGHRS, CDR2 YFSETQ. V was pared by 6 bases and J by 8 bases, with 24 bases between. The CDR3 runs 16 residues. The CDR3, as DNA: TGCGCCAGCATGTCGACCGGACCCCAGGGTTGGGATGAGCAGTTCTTC. Its translation: CASMSTGPQGWDEQFF.